Presented here are 11 T cell receptor beta chains from one specimen sequenced in a study of blood T cell repertoires in COVID-19. TCRdb keeps only in-frame clones here, not all; method: immunoSEQ multiplex PCR. This sample has about 120,000 clones, with roughly 90% found just once. Input material: peripheral blood. The receptors derive from a man in his 70s who had recovered from COVID-19.

The V call is TRBV11-2, the J call TRBJ2-7; the match to TRBD1 covers 8 bases. Germline assignment: CDR1 SGHAT and CDR2 FQNNGV. This CDR3 is built from 16 residues. V was pared by 6 bases and J by 0 bases, with 10 bases of the junction left unmatched. CDR3 in DNA: TGTGCCAGCAGTCGCGCCGCTGGGACAGGCTCCTACGAGCAGTACTTC. Its protein product is CASSRAAGTGSYEQYF.

In this sample, this clone turned up once. This chain joins TRBV30 and TRBJ2-1; D gene ambiguous. The V and J ends lost 0 bases and 7 bases respectively, with 13 bases between them. From germline, CDR1 is GTSNPN and CDR2 SVGIG (reference sequence). The CDR3 has 14 residues. Here the CDR3 DNA reads TGTGCCTGGAGTGTCCGGAACAGTCGAAATGAGCAGTTCTTC. Protein product: CAWSVRNSRNEQFF.

The CDR3 is CASSQTQQGGSNQPQHF. The CDR3 DNA is TGTGCCAGCAGTCAGACCCAACAGGGAGGGAGCAATCAGCCCCAGCATTTT. The chain carries TRBV7-8 and TRBJ1-5; D is perhaps TRBD1 (6 bases). CDR3 length equals 17 residues. Germline CDR1 and CDR2: SGHVS and FQNEAQ. Trimming cost V 6 bases and J 1 base, with 19 bases left between them.

The chain carries TRBV7-8 and TRBJ2-2; 7 positions match TRBD2. The germline V gene encodes CDR1 SGHVS and CDR2 FQNEAQ. CDR3 length: 15 residues. Losses at the gene ends were 5 bases for V and 4 bases for J; bases not matched to a gene: 7. The CDR3 loop reads CASSTKRGSTGELFF. CDR3 DNA: TGTGCCAGCAGCACCAAGCGGGGAAGCACCGGGGAGCTGTTTTTT.

The chain carries TRBV9 and TRBJ2-1, with a weak D call TRBD2 (5 bases). CDR1 is SGDLS, CDR2 YYNGEE, per germline. V was cut by 0 bases and J by 0 bases, with 10 bases left in between. CDR3 size: 16 residues. The CDR3 nucleotides are TGTGCCAGCAGCGTAGCACCGGGAAGCTCCTACAATGAGCAGTTCTTC. Amino acid sequence: CASSVAPGSSYNEQFF.

The rearrangement joins TRBV24-1 to TRBJ2-3; TRBD2 matches 10 bases. With V trimmed by 1 base and J by 6 bases, 6 bases remained unmatched. This CDR3 has 16 residues. Germline lookup yields CDR1 KGHDR and CDR2 SFDVKD. The CDR3 sequence is CATSDLPSGGWDTQYF. CDR3 coding DNA: TGTGCCACCAGTGATTTACCTAGCGGGGGATGGGATACGCAGTATTTT.

This rearrangement joins TRBV3-1 (or the pseudogene TRBV3-2) to TRBJ2-6; 11 nucleotides align to TRBD1. Per germline, CDR1 LGHDT and CDR2 YNNKEL (reference sequence). This CDR3 has 18 residues. V shed 3 bases and J 0 bases; nucleotides not matched to a gene: 4. The CDR3 region is CASSQGDRGFSGANVLTF. CDR3 nucleotides: TGTGCCAGCAGCCAGGGGGACAGGGGGTTCTCTGGGGCCAACGTCCTGACTTTC.

This clone was detected only a few times. The gene calls are TRBV2 and TRBJ1-4, with a weak D call TRBD1 (5 bases). V was trimmed by 4 bases and J by 8 bases, leaving 17 bases between them. This CDR3 is built from 15 residues. Looked up from germline, CDR1 is SNHLY and CDR2 is FYNNEI. The CDR3 here is CASSARHAAGEKLFF. CDR3 DNA sequence: TGTGCCAGCAGTGCCAGACACGCTGCAGGGGAAAAACTGTTTTTT.

This clone has a handful of counts. The rearrangement joins TRBV7-3 to TRBJ1-2, with 9 bases lining up with TRBD1. This CDR3 is 14 amino acids long. V shed 5 bases and J 2 bases; nucleotides not matched to a gene: 3. The germline V gene encodes CDR1 SGHTA and CDR2 FQGTGA. The CDR3 here is CASSPQGANYGYTF. CDR3 nucleotides: TGTGCCAGCAGCCCACAGGGGGCGAACTATGGCTACACCTTC.

The V and J genes are TRBV10-3 and TRBJ2-1, with TRBD2 identical over 7 bases. V trimming: 10 bases; J trimming: 8 bases; junction bases outside the gene matches: 11. The CDR3 is made up of 13 amino acids. In germline, CDR1 is ENHRY, CDR2 SYGVKD. The CDR3 loop is CATGAGYSYEQFF. The CDR3 bases are TGTGCCACCGGAGCGGGATACAGCTATGAGCAGTTCTTC.

V usage is TRBV6-5 and J usage is TRBJ2-2, with 9 bases matching TRBD1. Germline CDR1 reads MNHEY; CDR2 reads SVGAGI. CDR3 length: 15 residues. The junction had 3 bases not matched to a gene; V was cut back by 6 bases and J by 1 base. CDR3 region: CASRVGQGNTGELFF. As DNA, the CDR3 is TGTGCCAGCAGGGTGGGACAGGGGAACACCGGGGAGCTGTTTTTT.